These 8 T cell receptor beta chains originate from one sample sequenced in a study of cytomegalovirus exposure and HLA in healthy donors. 13 Jbeta primers and 60 Vbeta primers were used for the PCR. The table came from immunoSEQ multiplex PCR; TCRdb's copy has only in-frame clones and leaves some out. The sample yields around 99,000 clones, about four fifths seen once. The sequenced material came from PBMCs. These receptors were taken from a woman aged 25 to 39 in good health and CMV-seronegative.

This sequence joins TRBV5-1 and TRBJ1-5; possible D gene TRBD1, 6 bases. The CDR3 length is 16 residues. Deletions cut 3 bases from V and 4 bases from J, with 17 bases between. CDR1 is SGHRS, CDR2 YFSETQ, per germline. In DNA, the CDR3 is TGCGCCAGCAGCTGGGGGGCGGGGGGGCAAAATCAGCCCCAGCATTTT. It is translated as CASSWGAGGQNQPQHF.

The rearrangement uses TRBV7-6 and TRBJ2-1, with 7 bases matching TRBD2. The V and J ends lost 1 base and 8 bases, in that order; junction bases with no gene match: 8. The germline CDR1 and CDR2 sequences are SGHVS and FNYEAQ. The CDR3 totals 15 residues. The CDR3 DNA sequence: TGTGCCAGCAGCTTAGGAGGGAGGGCTCGGGATGAGCAGTTCTTC. Translated: CASSLGGRARDEQFF.

The genes are TRBV19 and TRBJ2-7, with a tentative D call TRBD2 (5 bases). The V gene lost 3 bases and the J gene lost 2 bases, with 11 bases spanning the gap. From germline, CDR1 is LNHDA and CDR2 SQIVND (reference sequence). The CDR3 is made up of 14 amino acids. CDR3 bases: TGTGCCAGTAGTATCTCTAGCACAGCCTACGAGCAGTACTTC. This translates into CASSISSTAYEQYF.

The chain carries TRBV28 and TRBJ2-3; 8 positions match TRBD2. Germline loops: CDR1 MDHEN, CDR2 SYDVKM. The CDR3 covers 15 residues. V dropped 6 bases and J dropped 2; count of bases not matched to a gene: 7. DNA for the CDR3: TGTGCCAGCAGACGGGGCGGGAGGCCCACAGATACGCAGTATTTT. Translated, it gives CASRRGGRPTDTQYF.

This clone has only a few counts. The V gene is TRBV2, the J gene TRBJ2-2; D is ambiguous. Looked up from germline, CDR1 is SNHLY and CDR2 is FYNNEI. The CDR3 sequence is 13 residues long. V lost 4 bases to trimming and J lost 5 bases, with 8 bases between them. CDR3 nucleotide sequence: TGTGCCAGCAGTGTAGTTAAAACCGGGGAGCTGTTTTTT. This codes for CASSVVKTGELFF.

The chain combines TRBV19 with TRBJ2-7, with 16 bases aligning to TRBD2. CDR1 LNHDA and CDR2 SQIVND come from the germline V gene (reference sequence). With V trimmed by 3 bases and J by 0 bases, 17 bases remained unmatched. The CDR3 runs 22 residues. Written as DNA, the CDR3 is TGTGCCAGTAGTATTAATCTGCTCTGGGGACTAGCGGGAGGGAGAGGCTCCTACGAGCAGTACTTC. Translating gives CASSINLLWGLAGGRGSYEQYF.

This clone came up a few times. V usage is TRBV5-1 and J usage is TRBJ2-2; weak D call: TRBD1 (5 bases). Trimming took 4 bases from V and 1 from J, leaving 14 bases between them. Per the germline V gene, CDR1 is SGHRS and CDR2 is YFSETQ. There are 16 residues in the CDR3. The CDR3 reads CASSEGAVGNTGELFF. The CDR3 DNA reads TGCGCCAGCAGCGAAGGGGCAGTCGGGAACACCGGGGAGCTGTTTTTT.

The J gene is TRBJ2-1, the V gene TRBV7-8; the match to TRBD1 covers 10 bases. The length of the CDR3 is 19 residues. V lost 3 bases, J lost 6 bases, and 17 bases stayed unmatched. CDR1 and CDR2 (germline): SGHVS, FQNEAQ. The CDR3 is CASSFRGQGSLGRSNEQFF. The CDR3 DNA follows: TGTGCCAGCAGCTTTCGGGGACAGGGGTCATTGGGTCGATCCAATGAGCAGTTCTTC.